The clone carrying this T cell receptor beta chain was seen more than once but under ten times. Its antigen is as yet unknown. The sample belongs to a study of cytomegalovirus exposure and HLA in healthy donors. General observations from the study: Upon later analysis, TCR association rates were observed to vary by HLA locus, being highest for DRB1 and lowest for HLA-C.

This PCR relied on a set of 60 Vbeta primers and 13 Jbeta primers. The repertoire was sequenced with immunoSEQ multiplex PCR; TCRdb's copy has only in-frame clones and lacks some. The sample holds 90,000 to 120,000 clones; 70% to 85% are singletons and the top ten take about 5.7%. CDR3 size: 18 residues. Germline V CDR1 and CDR2: SGHAT, FQNNGV. Trimming cost V 1 base and J 1 base, with 18 bases left between them. Sequencing was done on a sample of PBMCs. This clonotype originated in a young woman in good health and CMV-seropositive. The rearrangement uses TRBV11-2 and TRBJ2-3, with D perhaps TRBD2 (5 bases). CDR3 amino acids: CASSLAVLAFGGTDTQYF. The CDR3 region has the DNA TGTGCCAGCAGCTTAGCCGTCCTAGCTTTCGGGGGCACAGATACGCAGTATTTT.